These 7 T cell receptor beta chains were all obtained from the same sample, sequenced in a study of T cells in Graves' hyperthyroidism and ophthalmopathy. Regions amplified from RNA transcripts were the TCR beta CDR3 regions. The study used the HTBI primer set for a first-round RT-PCR of the TCR CDR3. Via MiXCR, TCRdb re-called the multiplex PCR reads, giving one row per CDR3 protein. This table holds around 300,000 distinct CDR3 sequences, roughly 13% found once. Sequenced material: blood. All receptors derive from a woman aged 25-40 years with Graves' hyperthyroidism.

This clonotype appeared many times. The chain combines TRBV28 with TRBJ2-2; D perhaps matches TRBD2 (7 bases). Between the trimmed V and J ends, which lost 8 bases and 2 bases, there was a span of 15 bases. The germline V gene encodes CDR1 MDHEN and CDR2 SYDVKM. CDR3 length: 15 amino acids. The CDR3 region is CASRTGGLNTGELFF. CDR3 bases: TGTGCCAGCCGCACGGGGGGCCTAAACACCGGGGAGCTGTTTTTT.

V is TRBV5-6 and J is TRBJ2-1; possibly TRBD1 or TRBD2 for D (5 bases each). The CDR3 is 14 amino acids. The germline V and J ends were trimmed by 4 bases and 6 bases, with 14 bases remaining between them. Germline CDR1 reads SGHDT; CDR2 reads YYEEEE. In DNA, the CDR3 is TGTGCCAGCAGCAGTGAGACCGGGGCCAATGAGCAGTTCTTC. Translated, it gives CASSSETGANEQFF.

This clonotype was counted many times. The V call is TRBV12-3 or TRBV12-4, the J call TRBJ1-6; 7 nucleotides match TRBD1. With 4 bases clipped from V and 7 bases from J, the junction kept 4 bases outside the gene matches. CDR3 size: 14 residues. DNA of the CDR3: TGTGCCAGCAGTTGGACAGGTCCGAATTCACCCCTCCACTTT. Protein sequence: CASSWTGPNSPLHF.

V and J are TRBV29-1 and TRBJ2-6; the D gene is possibly TRBD1 (6 bases). Between the trimmed V and J ends, which lost 7 bases and 10 bases, there was a span of 17 bases. This CDR3 is 13 amino acids long. CDR1 and CDR2 from the germline V gene are SQVTM and ANQGSEA. This CDR3 is CSAMMTQGNVLTF. CDR3 nucleotide sequence: TGCAGCGCCATGATGACACAGGGAAACGTCCTGACTTTC.

This clonotype has a count of ten or more. This chain uses TRBV28 with TRBJ2-1; 9 bases are shared with TRBD1. J was trimmed by 8 bases and V by 8 bases; bases with no gene match: 7. The CDR3 length is 13 residues. Germline assignment: CDR1 MDHEN and CDR2 SYDVKM. For the CDR3, the DNA is TGTGCCAGCTACAGGGGGCGCCCAGATGAGCAGTTCTTC. Protein sequence: CASYRGRPDEQFF. The full variable domain, its missing parts supplied by reference TRBV28 and TRBJ2-1, is DVKVTQSSRYLVKRTGEKVFLECVQDMDHENMFWYRQDPGLGLRLIYFSYDVKMKEKGDIPEGYSVSREKKERFSLILESASTNQTSMYLCASYRGRPDEQFFGPGTRLTVL.

This sequence joins TRBV28 and TRBJ2-7; 8 bases match TRBD2. The length of the CDR3 is 16 residues. Unmatched junction bases numbered 17, after V lost 8 bases and J lost 5 bases. Germline V gene sequence: CDR1 MDHEN, CDR2 SYDVKM. CDR3 DNA: TGTGCCAGCGTCACCCCCTCCGGGACTAGTCTGCACGAGCAGTACTTC. Residues: CASVTPSGTSLHEQYF.

This clonotype was seen only a few times. V is TRBV3-1 and J is TRBJ2-7; D is perhaps TRBD2 (6 bases). Germline V CDR1 and CDR2: LGHDT, YNNKEL (reference sequence). The V end lost 4 bases, the J end lost 7 bases, and 29 bases lay between the germline ends. The CDR3 is 18 amino acids. For the CDR3, the DNA is TGTGCCAGCAGCCTCCGTATCGGGGGAACTTCGTCGCCGGGGGAGCAGTACTTC. It is translated as CASSLRIGGTSSPGEQYF.